This record covers a single TCR beta chain. The antigen remains undetermined. Before sequencing, viral peptide pools were used by the ViraFEST assay to expand antigen-specific CD4+ T cells. Culture proceeded for roughly ten days, and CD4+ T cells were then isolated. Nobody among the vaccine recipients had prior SARS-CoV-2 infection (nucleocapsid antibodies were negative). Wells each received approximately 2 million PBMC, cultured with roughly 9.4 IU/ml IL-2 and roughly 10 ug/ml peptides. Cultures had half their medium replaced with IL-2 medium on days 3 and 7. The assay was immunoSEQ multiplex PCR, and TCRdb's table has in-frame clones only and misses some. The sample has about 24,000 clones, roughly 70% seen once; the top ten hold around 3.5%. CDR1 and CDR2 from the germline V gene are KGHSH and LQKENI. The CDR3 consists of 15 residues. Trimming shortened V by 0 bases and J by 5 bases, and 14 bases separated the two germline ends.

These data come from a study of vaccination effects on CD4 cells after COVID-19. On the study more broadly: Two-dose BNT162b2 or mRNA-1273 vaccination was given to participants.

Study results and caveats: The authors studied few convalescent patients and collected no early post-infection timepoints.

This chain links TRBV18 with TRBJ2-7; the D is unclear. The clonotype was recovered from a human donor who received a COVID-19 vaccine. The source material was CD4+ T cells from PBMCs cultured with SARS-CoV-2 spike peptides, sampled before COVID-19 vaccination. As DNA, the CDR3 is TGTGCCAGCTCACCACCGCGTTTTCTTTCCCACGAGCAGTACTTC. Amino acids: CASSPPRFLSHEQYF.